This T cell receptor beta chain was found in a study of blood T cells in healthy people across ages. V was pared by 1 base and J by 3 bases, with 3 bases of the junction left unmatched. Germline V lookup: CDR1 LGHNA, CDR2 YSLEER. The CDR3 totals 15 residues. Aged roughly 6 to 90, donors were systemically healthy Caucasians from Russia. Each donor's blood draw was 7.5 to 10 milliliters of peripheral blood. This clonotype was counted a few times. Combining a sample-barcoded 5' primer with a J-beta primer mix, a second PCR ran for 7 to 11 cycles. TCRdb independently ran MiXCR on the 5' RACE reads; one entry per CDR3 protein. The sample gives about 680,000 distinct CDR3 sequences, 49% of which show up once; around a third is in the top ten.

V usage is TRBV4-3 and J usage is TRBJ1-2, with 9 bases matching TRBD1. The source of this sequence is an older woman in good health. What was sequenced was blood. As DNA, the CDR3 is TGCGCCAGCAGCCAAGGGGACAGGGCGCACTATGGCTACACCTTC. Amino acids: CASSQGDRAHYGYTF.